The clone carrying this T cell receptor beta chain has at least ten counts. Molecules of cDNA were individually given unique molecular identifiers that were attached to them. TCRdb ran MiXCR on the 5' RACE reads and lists one entry per CDR3 protein. This repertoire shows more than 55,000 distinct CDR3 sequences, over 10% found once; its top ten account for around 4.5%. The data derive from a study of early T cells in non-severe SARS-CoV-2 infection. Study overall: Sequencing of unsorted whole blood was done on bulk RNA, leaving chains unpaired.

This TCR was sampled from an adult who was a healthcare worker with PCR-confirmed SARS-CoV-2 infection or an uninfected control (not recorded which). The sample comprised whole blood.

The CDR3 DNA follows: TGTGCCTGGAGTGTTGAGAGAACTGAAGCTTTCTTT. Its protein is CAWSVERTEAFF. V gene TRBV30 combines with J gene TRBJ1-1; D not resolved. V was trimmed by 0 bases and J by 5 bases, leaving 7 bases between them. The CDR3 length is 12 residues. Germline lookup yields CDR1 GTSNPN and CDR2 SVGIG (reference sequence).